The present entry profiles one T cell receptor (beta chain) with its context. Its antigen remains unidentified. Profiled with immunoSEQ multiplex PCR; TCRdb holds only in-frame clones, not every one. The sample records 75,000 to 85,000 clones, over 65% being singletons. V dropped 0 bases and J dropped 1 base, with 11 bases sitting between them. The CDR3 sequence is 15 residues long. Per the germline V gene, CDR1 is SGHNT and CDR2 is YYREEE (reference sequence). The data originate from a study of T cell clones after liver transplantation. Looking at the study overall: As an antigen-independent comparator, third-party-reactive TCRbeta sequences came from pre-transplant mixed lymphocyte reactions. HCV positivity affected three of eight recipients; the rest lacked autoimmune or viral indications. Patients counted as tolerant after at least one year off all immunosuppression, enzymes not exceeding twice normal. Findings of the study overall: Small, mixed patient groups and varying post-transplant times limit these conclusions.

The receptor was isolated from a human patient who received a liver transplant. The graft donor may have contributed some T cells. V is TRBV5-4 and J is TRBJ2-7; no clear D. The specimen comprised CD4+ T cells from blood, sampled at the 22-month timepoint. The CDR3 reads CASSLEKGRSYEQYF. The CDR3 nucleotides are TGTGCCAGCAGCTTGGAAAAGGGAAGGTCCTACGAGCAGTACTTC.